Following are 8 T cell receptor beta chains from one sample sequenced in a study of CD8 T cells in Susac syndrome (dated by TCRdb to about 2019). Library preparation employed the immunoSEQ multiplex PCR assay. RNA was extracted using the RNeasy kit, and roughly 0.5 to 1 microgram was reverse transcribed with random hexamers. TCRdb applied fastp at Q25 and MiXCR to the public reads, then kept only in-frame beta chains. Each CDR3 protein gets just one entry, which takes the most common genes and DNA from the rows behind it. The sample table holds some 120,000 distinct CDR3 sequences, of which around 94% were seen once. Of the sample, over 0.2% falls within the top ten clones. The material sequenced was CD8+ T cells from PBMCs. These receptors were collected from a human donor with Susac syndrome.

The chain joins TRBV7-2 to TRBJ2-1; no clear D gene. Deletions cut 5 bases from V and 6 bases from J, with 11 bases between. The CDR3 runs 13 residues. CDR1 is SGHTA, CDR2 FQGNSA, per germline. The chain's CDR3 is CASSDGPSNEQFF. In nucleotides, the CDR3 is TGTGCCAGCAGCGACGGGCCGAGCAATGAGCAGTTCTTC.

J is TRBJ2-3 and V is TRBV9; weak D call: TRBD1 (6 bases). Germline CDR1 and CDR2: SGDLS and YYNGEE. V was pared by 2 bases and J by 4 bases, with 11 bases between. The CDR3 runs to 14 residues. CDR3 loop: CASSVDSSPDTQYF. CDR3 sequence (DNA): TGTGCCAGCAGCGTGGACAGTTCCCCAGATACGCAGTATTTT.

The CDR3 loop reads CASRSNSEQYF. CDR3 bases: TGTGCCAGCAGGAGTAACTCCGAGCAGTACTTC. The genes are TRBV5-4 and TRBJ2-7; D gene uncertain. The CDR3 runs 11 residues. The germline gives CDR1 SGHNT, CDR2 YYREEE (reference sequence). V lost 5 bases, J lost 6 bases, and 9 bases lay in between.

The count of this clonotype is one. This rearrangement joins TRBV7-9 to TRBJ2-1; TRBD1 aligns across 7 bases. Germline-derived CDR1 and CDR2 are SEHNR and FQNEAQ (reference sequence). Trimming cost V 2 bases and J 10 bases; bases outside gene matches: 5. This CDR3 spans 13 amino acids. The DNA of the CDR3 is TGTGCCAGCAGCTTATATCAGGGGGAGGAGCAGTTCTTC. Protein: CASSLYQGEEQFF.

This clonotype was seen more than once but under ten times. J is TRBJ2-7 and V is TRBV15; perhaps TRBD2 as D (5 bases). This CDR3 has 13 amino acids. With 4 bases removed from V and 3 bases from J, the gap between germline ends came to 10 bases. Germline V gene lookup returns CDR1 LNHNV and CDR2 YYDKDF (reference sequence). This CDR3 is CATSNKGVYEQYF. CDR3 in DNA: TGTGCCACCAGCAATAAGGGAGTCTACGAGCAGTACTTC. Full variable domain (rest looked up from reference TRBV15 and TRBJ2-7): DAMVIQNPRYQVTQFGKPVTLSCSQTLNHNVMYWYQQKSSQAPKLLFHYYDKDFNNEADTPDNFQSRRPNTSFCFLDIRSPGLGDTAMYLCATSNKGVYEQYFGPGTRLTVT.

The rearrangement uses TRBV19 and TRBJ2-1; 7 bases agree with TRBD2. The CDR3 is made up of 16 amino acids. The J segment lost 4 bases and the V segment lost 0 bases, leaving 6 bases of the junction unmatched. Germline CDR1 and CDR2: LNHDA and SQIVND (reference sequence). CDR3: CASSIDAAGAYNEQFF. The CDR3 DNA sequence: TGTGCCAGTAGTATAGATGCGGCGGGAGCTTACAATGAGCAGTTCTTC.

The chain recombines TRBV30 with TRBJ2-3; 11 nucleotides align to TRBD1. The CDR3 runs 14 residues. CDR1 GTSNPN and CDR2 SVGIG come from the germline V gene (reference sequence). Trimming took 2 bases from V and 9 from J; bases not matched to a gene: 7. The CDR3 protein is CAWSTGQGVRTQYF. Written as DNA, the CDR3 is TGTGCCTGGAGTACGGGACAGGGGGTTCGGACGCAGTATTTT.

V and J are TRBV6-5 and TRBJ2-3; the D is unclear. The CDR3 sequence is 14 residues long. V dropped 7 bases and J dropped 6 bases, with 17 bases sitting between them. Germline loops: CDR1 MNHEY, CDR2 SVGAGI. CDR3 sequence reads: CASKNGALTDTQYF. The CDR3, as DNA: TGTGCCAGCAAGAACGGCGCCCTCACGGATACGCAGTATTTT.